The 22 T cell receptor beta chains given below trace back to one sample, sequenced in a study of CD4 T cell repertoires in COVID-19. The memory T cells were sequenced right after ex vivo isolation, without culture. Data came from immunoSEQ multiplex PCR; TCRdb stores just in-frame clones and leaves some out. The profile shows about 24,000 clones, over 90% of them singletons. This specimen consisted of circulating follicular helper CD4+ T cells (cTfh) from blood, obtained before the COVID-19 pandemic. The receptors here all came from a human donor who had COVID-19.

The chain is built from TRBV5-4 and TRBJ2-3; 8 nucleotides match TRBD2. The V gene's germline CDR1 is SGHNT and CDR2 YYREEE (reference sequence). After removal of 2 bases from V and 1 base from J, the junction contained 0 bases not matched to a gene. The CDR3 runs to 14 residues. The DNA of the CDR3 is TGTGCCAGCAGCTTAGCGGGGGGCACAGATACGCAGTATTTT. Its protein is CASSLAGGTDTQYF.

The genes are TRBV28 and TRBJ2-5; TRBD2 aligns across 7 bases. The DNA end is a closer match to TRBJ2-7, so the J assignment may be wrong. In germline, CDR1 is MDHEN, CDR2 SYDVKM. The CDR3 spans 15 residues. CDR3 coding DNA: TGTGCCAGCGCGGGAGTTTTCGGTGGCGGCTACGAGCAGTACTTC. Protein: CASAGVFGGGYEQYF.

This chain joins TRBV6-5 and TRBJ1-1, with 9 bases fitting TRBD1. CDR1 is MNHEY, CDR2 SVGAGI, per germline. V shed 0 bases, J shed 0 bases, and the junction held 2 bases outside the gene matches. This CDR3 is built from 16 residues. The CDR3 nucleotides read TGTGCCAGCAGTTACTCGGGACAGGGCATGAACACTGAAGCTTTCTTT. Protein product: CASSYSGQGMNTEAFF.

The rearrangement links TRBV5-8 to TRBJ1-2, with D possibly matching TRBD1 (6 bases). Germline V lookup: CDR1 SGHTS, CDR2 YDEGEE. The CDR3 has 15 residues. The ends were cut back, 1 base at V and 2 bases at J, with 12 bases in the middle. The CDR3 sequence: CASSLLRQVNYGYTF. The CDR3 coding sequence is TGTGCCAGCAGCTTGCTTAGACAGGTCAACTATGGCTACACCTTC.

The chain employs TRBV5-1 and TRBJ1-5; D ambiguous. V shed 0 bases and J shed 4 bases, with 11 bases lying between them. CDR3 length equals 15 residues. Looked up from germline, CDR1 is SGHRS and CDR2 is YFSETQ. Here the CDR3 reads CASSLASGLNQPQHF. For the CDR3, the DNA is TGCGCCAGCAGCTTGGCATCGGGATTGAATCAGCCCCAGCATTTT.

The chain uses TRBV21-1 and TRBJ1-2. TRBV21-1 is shown as a pseudogene. The CDR3 consists of 18 residues. CDR3 region: CASSPPPRDGLLGLGYTF. In DNA form, the CDR3 reads TGTGCCAGCAGCCCCCCTCCCCGCGACGGACTCCTGGGCCTTGGCTACACCTTC.

This chain connects TRBV6-1 to TRBJ2-3; 10 bases align to TRBD1. V dropped 8 bases and J dropped 4; count of bases not matched to a gene: 6. In germline, CDR1 is MNHNS, CDR2 SASEGT. The CDR3 is 14 residues long. The CDR3 region is CASPTGQGPDTQYF. The CDR3 DNA sequence: TGTGCCAGCCCTACGGGACAGGGGCCAGATACGCAGTATTTT.

V gene TRBV7-6 combines with J gene TRBJ2-5; 11 positions agree with TRBD2. CDR3 length: 15 residues. V was pared by 4 bases and J by 3 bases, with 4 bases of the junction left unmatched. CDR1 is SGHVS and CDR2 is FNYEAQ in the germline V gene. In DNA, the CDR3 is TGTGCCAGCAGCTCCGTTAGCGGGAGGGAAGAGACCCAGTACTTC. It translates to CASSSVSGREETQYF.

V usage is TRBV19 and J usage is TRBJ1-4; D is uncertain. Germline CDR1 LNHDA, CDR2 SQIVND (reference sequence). Trimming shortened V by 4 bases and J by 8 bases, and 8 bases separated the two germline ends. The CDR3 sequence is 12 residues long. CDR3 sequence reads: CASSKTSEKLFF. CDR3 in DNA: TGTGCCAGTAGTAAAACGAGCGAAAAACTGTTTTTT.

The chain carries TRBV19 and TRBJ2-7, with D possibly TRBD1 on 5 matching bases. Per the germline V gene, CDR1 is LNHDA and CDR2 is SQIVND (reference sequence). Trimming took 6 bases from V and 3 from J, leaving 9 bases between them. This CDR3 is 12 amino acids long. CDR3 loop: CASSPDSYEQYF. Here the CDR3 DNA reads TGTGCCAGTAGCCCTGACAGCTACGAGCAGTACTTC.

The gene calls are TRBV15 and TRBJ2-1; 8 bases map to TRBD1. CDR1 and CDR2 from the germline V gene are LNHNV and YYDKDF (reference sequence). The CDR3 length is 14 residues. The J segment lost 7 bases and the V segment lost 3 bases, leaving 5 bases of the junction unmatched. The CDR3 bases are TGTGCCACCAGCAGGGAATACAGGGGGAATGAGCAGTTCTTC. Residues: CATSREYRGNEQFF.

The chain has TRBV6-1 and TRBJ2-7; 11 bases are a match to TRBD1. Trimming at V came to 4 bases and at J to 3 bases, leaving 11 bases not matched to a gene. The CDR3 covers 17 residues. Per the germline V gene, CDR1 is MNHNS and CDR2 is SASEGT. CDR3 in amino acids: CASSVGWGTGGVYEQYF. The CDR3 nucleotides are TGTGCCAGCAGTGTGGGCTGGGGGACAGGGGGGGTCTACGAGCAGTACTTC.

The chain links TRBV5-6 to TRBJ2-5; 7 bases are a match to TRBD2. CDR3 length: 14 residues. CDR1 is SGHDT and CDR2 is YYEEEE in the germline V gene. The V gene end was trimmed by 3 bases and the J gene end by 5 bases; junction bases not matched to a gene: 7. In DNA form, the CDR3 reads TGTGCCAGCAGCTCCCTGGGGGGGGAGGAGACCCAGTACTTC. Amino acid sequence: CASSSLGGEETQYF.

This clone was seen a few times. The genes are TRBV19 and TRBJ2-1, with TRBD2 matching 13 bases. The germline V gene encodes CDR1 LNHDA and CDR2 SQIVND (reference sequence). The V and J ends lost 1 base and 9 bases, in that order; junction bases with no gene match: 3. This CDR3 region has 15 residues. The CDR3: CASSIGTSGSSEQFF. DNA of the CDR3: TGTGCCAGTAGTATAGGGACTAGCGGGAGTTCTGAGCAGTTCTTC.

This clone appeared a single time. The chain combines TRBV11-3 with TRBJ2-2; 8 bases are shared with TRBD2. The V and J ends lost 5 bases and 2 bases, in that order; junction bases with no gene match: 4. The CDR3 consists of 15 residues. Germline V CDR1 and CDR2: SGHNT, YENEEA. The CDR3 spells CASSRGGANTGELFF. The CDR3 DNA sequence: TGTGCCAGCAGCCGGGGGGGGGCAAACACCGGGGAGCTGTTTTTT.

This chain connects TRBV7-3 to TRBJ1-5; perhaps TRBD1 as D (6 bases). The CDR3 is 18 residues long. V gave up 0 bases and J gave up 6 bases, with 21 bases separating them. Germline CDR1 and CDR2: SGHTA and FQGTGA. The CDR3 region is CASSLTGTGSRGCQPQHF. The CDR3 nucleotides are TGTGCCAGCAGCTTAACGGGCACGGGATCCAGGGGTTGTCAGCCCCAGCATTTT.

This chain connects TRBV7-9 to TRBJ1-2, with 7 bases identical to TRBD1. V gave up 5 bases and J gave up 2 bases; unmatched junction bases: 11. Per the germline V gene, CDR1 is SEHNR and CDR2 is FQNEAQ (reference sequence). This CDR3 is 16 amino acids long. The CDR3 region has the DNA TGTGCCAGCAGCCTGACAGGGACCAGGATAAACTATGGCTACACCTTC. Its translation: CASSLTGTRINYGYTF.

This chain connects TRBV6-6 to TRBJ2-3, with D perhaps matching TRBD1 (7 bases). The germline gives CDR1 MNHNY, CDR2 SVGAGI (reference sequence). V lost 11 bases to trimming and J lost 4 bases, with 19 bases between them. The CDR3 is made up of 14 amino acids. The CDR3 DNA is TGTGCCTCCCTGGTAGGGGGCGGGGCAGATACGCAGTATTTT. Amino acid sequence: CASLVGGGADTQYF.

As DNA, the CDR3 is TGTGCCAGCAGTCCCGGGAGAGGGCCCTCGGAGCAGTACTTC. Its translation is CASSPGRGPSEQYF. V is TRBV6-5 and J is TRBJ2-7, with D possibly being TRBD2 (6 bases). The CDR3 extends over 14 amino acids. Germline values: CDR1 MNHEY, CDR2 SVGAGI. V was clipped by 5 bases and J by 7 bases, with 18 bases between them.

V is TRBV5-1 and J is TRBJ2-7; no reliable D call. Trimming cost V 0 bases and J 3 bases, with 10 bases left between them. This CDR3 spans 14 amino acids. Germline values: CDR1 SGHRS, CDR2 YFSETQ. The CDR3 loop reads CASSLVSGIYEQYF. The CDR3 coding sequence is TGCGCCAGCAGCTTGGTTTCAGGAATCTACGAGCAGTACTTC.

This clone is a singleton in its sample. The chain carries TRBV5-6 and TRBJ1-1; D not certain. The V and J ends lost 4 bases and 4 bases respectively, with 17 bases between them. This CDR3 is built from 15 residues. Germline V gene data show CDR1 as SGHDT and CDR2 as YYEEEE. CDR3 sequence (DNA): TGTGCCAGCAGCGCACTACCGGGATTGGGCACTGAAGCTTTCTTT. Translation gives CASSALPGLGTEAFF.

The V call is TRBV5-1, the J call TRBJ1-5; D unclear. The germline V gene has CDR1 SGHRS and CDR2 YFSETQ. V was shortened by 0 bases and J by 3 bases, with 10 bases between the two germline ends. The CDR3 has 15 amino acids. The CDR3 bases are TGCGCCAGCAGCTTGGACAGTCGGGACAATCAGCCCCAGCATTTT. Protein: CASSLDSRDNQPQHF.